The next 10 T cell receptor beta chains were all read from a single sample in a study of neurological immune-mediated disorders. Time point defined: longitudinal time-point 2. TCRdb called the 5' RACE reads again in MiXCR, with one record for every CDR3 protein. The data show some 60,000 distinct CDR3 sequences, nearly 10% seen once. Sequencing was done on a sample of PBMCs. Receptors were obtained from a man aged 25-40 years in good health.

This clonotype was counted at least ten times. This chain links TRBV21-1 with TRBJ2-4; the DNA was not compared with TRBD1, the D call given in the table. TRBV21-1 is marked as a pseudogene. This CDR3 has 15 amino acids. CDR3 in amino acids: CASSKGPGPKNIQYF. DNA of the CDR3: TGTGCCAGCAGCAAAGGGCCAGGGCCCAAAAACATTCAGTACTTC.

This clonotype was found many times. The chain employs TRBV3-1 and TRBJ2-2, with D unclear. The ends were cut back, 1 base at V and 6 bases at J, with 3 bases in the middle. The CDR3 sequence is 12 residues long. CDR1 is LGHDT and CDR2 is YNNKEL in the germline V gene (reference sequence). CDR3 nucleotides: TGTGCCAGCAGCCAAGGGGCCGGGGAGCTGTTTTTT. Its translation: CASSQGAGELFF.

This clonotype was seen more than once but under ten times. The chain couples TRBV9 to TRBJ1-1, with TRBD1 matching over 7 bases. Unmatched junction bases numbered 9, after V lost 4 bases and J lost 3 bases. This CDR3 region has 15 residues. Germline CDR1 reads SGDLS; CDR2 reads YYNGEE. The CDR3 sequence: CASSPDPTGYTEAFF. For the CDR3, the DNA is TGTGCCAGCAGCCCAGACCCGACAGGGTACACTGAAGCTTTCTTT.

This clonotype has at least ten counts. This chain uses TRBV14 with TRBJ2-5; D remains ambiguous. This CDR3 has 15 residues. Trimming shortened V by 3 bases and J by 2 bases, and 13 bases separated the two germline ends. Germline CDR1 and CDR2: SGHDN and FVKESK. CDR3 sequence: CASSQGRVGQETQYF. The CDR3 DNA is TGTGCCAGCAGCCAGGGTAGAGTCGGTCAAGAGACCCAGTACTTC.

This clonotype was seen repeatedly, ten times or more. Written as DNA, the CDR3 is TGTGCCAGCAGCGTAGAGGGGAGTTCCTACGAGCAGTACTTC. Protein product: CASSVEGSSYEQYF. The rearrangement links TRBV9 to TRBJ2-7, with D perhaps TRBD1 or TRBD2 (5 bases each). The CDR3 contains 14 residues. The germline V gene has CDR1 SGDLS and CDR2 YYNGEE. V lost 0 bases to trimming and J lost 1 base, with 8 bases between them.

Regarding this clonotype: Because the CDR3's place on the DNA is in doubt, the DNA is left out and the CDR3 is given as listed by TCRdb. The chain uses TRBV5-1 and TRBJ1-1; the D call of TRBD1 is as the table states it, not checked on the DNA. The CDR3 has 24 residues if both end residues are counted. Germline V gene lookup returns CDR1 SGHRS and CDR2 YFSETQ. CDR3 protein: CASSLARYNEQFFGPGTPNTEAFF.

This clonotype was picked up many times. This sequence joins TRBV5-1 and TRBJ1-3; 7 bases are a match to TRBD1. Germline loops: CDR1 SGHRS, CDR2 YFSETQ. The CDR3 contains 15 residues. The ends lost 4 bases at V and 5 bases at J; junction bases unmatched: 9. CDR3 region: CASSPGDSYRNTIYF. CDR3 DNA: TGCGCCAGCAGCCCCGGGGACAGCTACAGAAACACCATATATTTT.

Many counts were recorded for this clonotype. The V and J genes are TRBV6-5 and TRBJ2-1; D is unresolved. Trimming took off 2 bases at V and 6 bases at J, with 8 bases between the two ends. The CDR3 extends over 13 amino acids. CDR1 and CDR2 from the germline V gene are MNHEY and SVGAGI. CDR3 loop: CASSYLSGNEQFF. The CDR3 DNA reads TGTGCCAGCAGTTACCTATCCGGCAATGAGCAGTTCTTC.

This clonotype appeared once. The chain recombines TRBV4-2 with TRBJ2-1, with 9 positions matching TRBD2. CDR3 length: 19 residues. V lost 3 bases to trimming and J lost 5 bases; unmatched junction nucleotides: 17. The germline gives CDR1 LGHNA, CDR2 YNFKEQ. CDR3 in amino acids: CASSQLINNRLADNNEQFF. Written as DNA, the CDR3 is TGTGCCAGCAGCCAGCTTATAAATAATCGACTAGCGGACAACAATGAGCAGTTCTTC.

The genes are TRBV7-2 and TRBJ2-7; 7 bases agree with TRBD1. Germline V lookup: CDR1 SGHTA, CDR2 FQGNSA. V lost 5 bases to trimming and J lost 10 bases; unmatched junction nucleotides: 2. The CDR3 has 10 amino acids. The DNA for the CDR3 is TGTGCCAGCAGCGGACAGGACCAGTACTTC. Residues: CASSGQDQYF. Together with reference TRBV7-2 and TRBJ2-7, the CDR3 gives the full variable domain: GAGVSQSPSNKVTEKGKDVELRCDPISGHTALYWYRQSLGQGLEFLIYFQGNSAPDKSGLPSDRFSAERTGGSVSTLTIQRTQQEDSAVYLCASSGQDQYFGPGTRLTVT.